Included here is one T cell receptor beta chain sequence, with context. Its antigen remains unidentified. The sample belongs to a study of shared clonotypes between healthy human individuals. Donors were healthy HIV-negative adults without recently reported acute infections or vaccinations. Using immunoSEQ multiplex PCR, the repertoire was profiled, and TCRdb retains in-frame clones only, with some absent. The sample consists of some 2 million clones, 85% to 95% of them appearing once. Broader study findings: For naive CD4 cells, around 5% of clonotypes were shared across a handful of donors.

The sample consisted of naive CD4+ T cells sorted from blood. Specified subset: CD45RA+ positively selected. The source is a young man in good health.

This CDR3 is CASSHGQLNTEAFF. The DNA for the CDR3 is TGCGCCAGCAGCCACGGACAGCTGAACACTGAAGCTTTCTTT. The chain uses TRBV4-1 and TRBJ1-1; possibly TRBD1 for D (6 bases). The CDR3 loop spans 14 amino acids. Looked up from germline, CDR1 is MGHRA and CDR2 is YSYEKL. V shed 3 bases and J shed 0 bases, with 8 bases lying between them.